This TCR beta chain was recorded in a study of cytomegalovirus exposure and HLA in healthy donors. About the study: Among 150 million to 200 million T cells, an earlier analysis found 90 million to 130 million unique TCR beta sequences.

V lost 5 bases to trimming and J lost 7 bases, with 15 bases between them. Germline CDR1 is GTSNPN and CDR2 is SVGIG (reference sequence). This CDR3 spans 13 amino acids. PCR used 60 Vbeta primers and 13 Jbeta primers. The table came from immunoSEQ multiplex PCR; TCRdb's copy has only in-frame clones and leaves some out. The profile covers under 150,000 clones, with about four fifths appearing a single time and about 0.74% taken by the ten largest. This clonotype originated in a man in his late teens or twenties in good health and CMV-seronegative. Sequenced material: PBMCs. The chain employs TRBV30 and TRBJ1-5, with D tentatively TRBD1 (5 bases). CDR3 loop: CAWGKDIGQPQHF. CDR3 DNA sequence: TGTGCCTGGGGGAAGGACATTGGCCAGCCCCAGCATTTT.